A selection of T cell receptor beta chains follows, all from one sample in a study of read filtering for tumor transcriptome and immune sequencing. MiXCR, applied by TCRdb to the reads, yields one record per CDR3 protein. The sample records more than 35,000 distinct CDR3 sequences, around 13% being singletons. Sequenced: a population of CD138-negative cells sorted from bone marrow. All receptors come from a donor over 35 with multiple myeloma. CDR3s include the opening cysteine and the closing phenylalanine or tryptophan. The D gene is left open where the match is weak. Clone size is not always given. Where it is, it says once, few, many or a class for expanded clones.

v_call,j_call,d_call,clone_size,cdr3_aa,cdr3_nt
TRBV11-2,TRBJ2-7,TRBD1,many,CASTPLGTGTGDYEQYF,TGTGCCAGCACCCCGCTAGGTACCGGGACAGGGGACTACGAGCAGTACTTC
TRBV21-1,TRBJ2-5,NA,many,CASSERGPSRAEETQYF,TGTGCCAGCAGCGAACGTGGTCCCTCGCGGGCGGAAGAGACCCAGTACTTC
TRBV7-2,TRBJ2-3,NA,many,CASSATQMTDTQYF,TGTGCCAGCAGCGCAACCCAAATGACAGATACGCAGTATTTT
TRBV15,TRBJ2-5,NA,NA,CAASSWRQETQYF,TGTGCCGCCAGCAGCTGGAGGCAAGAGACCCAGTACTTC
TRBV4-3,TRBJ2-3,TRBD2,many,CASSQDMASGRTTDTQYF,TGTGCCAGCAGCCAAGATATGGCTAGCGGACGGACCACAGATACGCAGTATTTT
TRBV20-1,TRBJ2-4,NA,many,CSARDQYLPKNIQYF,TGCAGTGCTAGAGATCAGTACTTACCCAAAAACATTCAGTACTTC
TRBV7-6,TRBJ2-7,TRBD2,many,CASSLDPGLVGYEQYF,TGTGCCAGCAGCTTAGATCCCGGACTAGTGGGATACGAGCAGTACTTC
TRBV10-3,TRBJ2-1,TRBD1,many,CAISGSLGQGMGNEQFF,TGTGCCATCAGTGGATCCCTGGGACAGGGAATGGGGAATGAGCAGTTCTTC
TRBV20-1,TRBJ1-1,NA,NA,CSARDPPLAEAFF,TGCAGTGCTAGAGATCCACCCCTCGCTGAAGCTTTCTTT
TRBV4-3,TRBJ1-1,NA,many,CASSQDGFEAFF,TGCGCCAGCAGCCAAGATGGGTTTGAAGCTTTCTTT
TRBV11-3,TRBJ2-5,NA,many,CASSLETGSTQYF,TGTGCCAGCAGCTTAGAGACGGGATCGACCCAGTACTTC
TRBV18,TRBJ1-1,TRBD1,many,CASSLGQDTEAFF,TGTGCCAGCTCCCTCGGACAGGACACTGAAGCTTTCTTT
TRBV20-1,TRBJ2-7,TRBD2,many,CSALGTSYEQYF,TGCAGTGCCCTCGGGACTAGCTACGAGCAGTACTTC
TRBV2,TRBJ1-2,TRBD1,many,CASSPDRQGPHGYTF,TGTGCCAGCAGTCCCGATAGACAGGGTCCCCATGGCTACACCTTC
TRBV29-1,TRBJ2-3,NA,many,CSVVEGTDTQYF,TGCAGCGTTGTGGAGGGCACAGATACGCAGTATTTT
TRBV4-2,TRBJ2-1,TRBD2,many,CASSYGLAGGIYNEQFF,TGTGCCAGCAGCTACGGACTAGCGGGAGGCATCTACAATGAGCAGTTCTTC
TRBV5-1,TRBJ2-2,TRBD1,many,CASSLEGTANTGELFF,TGCGCCAGCAGCTTGGAAGGGACAGCTAACACCGGGGAGCTGTTTTTT
TRBV20-1,TRBJ2-5,TRBD1,many,CSARLQGAETQYF,TGCAGTGCTAGACTACAGGGGGCAGAGACCCAGTACTTC
TRBV3-1,TRBJ1-3,NA,NA,CASSQDPGTSGNTIYF,TGTGCCAGCAGCCAAGACCCAGGTACCTCTGGAAACACCATATATTTT
TRBV7-2,TRBJ2-7,NA,many,CASSLEGFLSTEQYF,TGTGCCAGCAGCTTAGAGGGGTTTCTCTCTACCGAGCAGTACTTC
TRBV5-1,TRBJ2-7,NA,many,CASSLNREFYEQYF,TGCGCCAGCAGCTTGAACAGGGAGTTCTACGAGCAGTACTTC
TRBV3-1,TRBJ2-3,NA,many,CASSGLWPTDTQYF,TGTGCCAGCAGCGGACTCTGGCCCACAGATACGCAGTATTTT
TRBV7-8,TRBJ2-5,TRBD2,many,CASSSSGTSVETQYF,TGTGCCAGCAGCTCCTCCGGGACTAGTGTTGAGACCCAGTACTTC
TRBV5-5,TRBJ2-2,NA,many,CASSIRILGGGGTGELFF,TGTGCCAGCAGCATCCGGATTTTGGGAGGAGGAGGCACCGGGGAGCTGTTTTTT
TRBV7-2,TRBJ2-5,TRBD1,many,CASSFARGRETQYF,TGTGCCAGCAGCTTCGCCAGGGGGCGAGAGACCCAGTACTTC